Presented here are 26 T cell receptor beta chains from one specimen sequenced in a study of patients and donors after allogeneic stem cell transplantation. In TCRdb, the RT-PCR reads were re-called with MiXCR into one record per CDR3 protein. Altogether about 960,000 distinct CDR3 sequences are present, about a sixth being singletons, with the ten largest covering 5% to 6.5%. Input material: blood, either unsorted or a sorted T cell fraction (not recorded which). The receptors come from a human donor who was either an allogeneic HSCT recipient or a stem cell or donor lymphocyte infusion donor (not recorded which). It is not recorded whose cells these are; they may come from a transplant donor.

The rearrangement joins TRBV2 to TRBJ1-2, with TRBD1 matching 9 bases. CDR3 length: 16 residues. J was trimmed by 6 bases and V by 7 bases; bases with no gene match: 15. Germline CDR1 SNHLY, CDR2 FYNNEI. This CDR3 is CASTTGTGIKSDGYTF. The DNA of the CDR3 is TGTGCCAGCACCACCGGGACAGGGATTAAATCGGATGGCTACACCTTC.

This chain joins TRBV6-5 and TRBJ2-1; TRBD1 is a possible D gene (5 bases). This CDR3 contains 12 residues. Germline loops: CDR1 MNHEY, CDR2 SVGAGI. Trimming removed 2 bases at V and 9 bases at J, with 8 bases between. CDR3 residues: CASSYDRIEQFF. CDR3 coding DNA: TGTGCCAGCAGTTACGACAGAATTGAGCAGTTCTTC.

The V and J genes are TRBV6-2 or TRBV6-3 and TRBJ2-1, with 13 nucleotides matching TRBD2. This CDR3 contains 15 residues. V lost 7 bases, J lost 7 bases, and 7 bases stayed unmatched. Germline CDR1 and CDR2: MNHEY and SVGEGT. CDR3: CASTQLAGGWNEQFF. The CDR3 DNA is TGTGCCAGCACCCAACTAGCGGGAGGGTGGAATGAGCAGTTCTTC.

CDR3 DNA sequence: TGTGCCAGCAGTTACGAGGCCCGTGGCCGGAGCTATGGCTACACCTTC. Amino acid sequence: CASSYEARGRSYGYTF. V is TRBV6-5 and J is TRBJ1-2; unclear D gene. The V gene lost 2 bases and the J gene lost 4 bases, with 17 bases spanning the gap. This CDR3 has 16 residues. The V gene's germline CDR1 is MNHEY and CDR2 SVGAGI.

The chain is built from TRBV5-1 and TRBJ2-5; D gene uncertain. CDR1 is SGHRS and CDR2 is YFSETQ in the germline V gene. Trimming shortened V by 7 bases and J by 4 bases, and 14 bases separated the two germline ends. The length of the CDR3 is 13 residues. The CDR3 bases are TGCGCCAGCGTTCGAGCCCCTCGAGAGACCCAGTACTTC. Its translation is CASVRAPRETQYF.

V usage is TRBV18 and J usage is TRBJ1-4, with D possibly TRBD1 on 5 matching bases. The germline CDR1 and CDR2 sequences are KGHSH and LQKENI. CDR3 length: 16 residues. V dropped 1 base and J dropped 8 bases, with 17 bases sitting between them. The CDR3 here is CASSPRPRGSNEKLFF. The CDR3 DNA sequence: TGTGCCAGCTCACCACGGCCAAGGGGTAGCAACGAAAAACTGTTTTTT. The full variable domain, in which reference TRBV18 and TRBJ1-4 provide the parts outside the CDR3, is NAGVMQNPRHLVRRRGQEARLRCSPMKGHSHVYWYRQLPEEGLKFMVYLQKENIIDESGMPKERFSAEFPKEGPSILRIQQVVRGDSAAYFCASSPRPRGSNEKLFFGSGTQLSVL.

The rearrangement uses TRBV5-6 and TRBJ2-7; TRBD1 might be the D (5 bases). Trimming left V 2 bases short and J 3 bases short, with 9 bases between. The CDR3 has 13 amino acids. CDR1 is SGHDT, CDR2 YYEEEE, per germline. The CDR3 spells CASSFPRDYEQYF. CDR3 nucleotide sequence: TGTGCCAGCAGCTTCCCCAGGGACTACGAGCAGTACTTC.

The rearrangement uses TRBV9 and TRBJ2-1; 7 nucleotides agree with TRBD2. The V and J ends lost 0 bases and 4 bases, in that order; junction bases with no gene match: 16. Germline-derived CDR1 and CDR2 are SGDLS and YYNGEE. The length of the CDR3 is 19 residues. For the CDR3, the DNA is TGTGCCAGCAGCGTAGCAGAGAGACTAGCTTCAATACATTACAATGAGCAGTTCTTC. Amino acids: CASSVAERLASIHYNEQFF.

The table lists this clonotype with many counts. This sequence joins TRBV12-3 or TRBV12-4 and TRBJ2-5; the D gene is possibly TRBD1 (6 bases). Trimming removed 5 bases from V and 7 bases from J, with 23 bases in between. The CDR3 consists of 16 residues. CDR3 residues: CASSPDSPTPRGTQYF. The CDR3, as DNA: TGTGCCAGCAGTCCGGACAGCCCGACTCCCAGAGGGACCCAGTACTTC.

There are many counts of this clonotype. This chain links TRBV7-9 with TRBJ2-1; no clear D gene. CDR1 is SEHNR and CDR2 is FQNEAQ in the germline V gene (reference sequence). The V and J ends lost 3 bases and 7 bases respectively, with 7 bases between them. The CDR3 has 12 residues. The chain's CDR3 is CASSFGVNEQFF. For the CDR3, the DNA is TGTGCCAGCAGCTTTGGCGTGAATGAGCAGTTCTTC.

This clonotype has at least ten counts. The chain employs TRBV10-3 and TRBJ2-3; D ambiguous. This CDR3 is built from 12 residues. Germline values: CDR1 ENHRY, CDR2 SYGVKD. The ends were cut back, 7 bases at V and 6 bases at J, with 11 bases in the middle. The CDR3 region is CAIKNGSDTQYF. The CDR3 DNA is TGTGCCATCAAAAATGGCAGCGATACGCAGTATTTT.

The V gene is TRBV7-2, the J gene TRBJ1-1, with a possible D match to TRBD1 (5 bases). The germline gives CDR1 SGHTA, CDR2 FQGNSA. This CDR3 has 11 residues. Trimming removed 7 bases at V and 8 bases at J, with 11 bases between. The CDR3 sequence is CASTRQREAFF. CDR3 nucleotide sequence: TGTGCCAGCACCAGACAGAGAGAAGCTTTCTTT.

A few counts support this clonotype. The J gene is TRBJ1-2, the V gene TRBV12-3 or TRBV12-4, with TRBD1 as a possible D gene (5 bases). V lost 7 bases and J 8 bases, leaving 17 bases between the germline ends. This CDR3 region has 13 residues. Here the CDR3 reads CASTRTLAGGYTF. CDR3 coding DNA: TGTGCCAGCACCCGGACACTGGCAGGAGGCTACACCTTC.

As to this clonotype: A junction boundary mismatches the germline segment, possibly from a read error. This rearrangement joins TRBV2 to TRBJ2-1, with 7 bases that match TRBD1. CDR1 is SNHLY and CDR2 is FYNNEI in the germline V gene. CDR3 length: 14 amino acids. The CDR3 loop reads CASSSRGFYKEQFF. CDR3 DNA sequence: TGTGCCAGCAGCTCCAGGGGGTTCTACAAAGAGCAGTTCTTC. Variable domain in full (rest from reference TRBV2 and TRBJ2-1): EPEVTQTPSHQVTQMGQEVILRCVPISNHLYFYWYRQILGQKVEFLVSFYNNEISEKSEIFDDQFSVERPDGSNFTLKIRSTKLEDSAMYFCASSSRGFYKEQFFGPGTRLTVL.

This clonotype was counted many times. The V call is TRBV6-1, the J call TRBJ2-2; 9 positions match TRBD2. The CDR3 covers 16 residues. The junction had 5 bases not matched to a gene; V was cut back by 5 bases and J by 1 base. Germline loops: CDR1 MNHNS, CDR2 SASEGT. The DNA of the CDR3 is TGTGCCAGCAGTCCACCTAGCGGGGTGAACACCGGGGAGCTGTTTTTT. It encodes CASSPPSGVNTGELFF.

This clonotype appeared once. The chain employs TRBV24-1 and TRBJ1-6, with no clear D. V was pared by 7 bases and J by 7 bases, with 13 bases between. From germline, CDR1 is KGHDR and CDR2 SFDVKD. This CDR3 is built from 14 residues. This CDR3 is CATSNSRVNSPLHF. The DNA for the CDR3 is TGTGCCACCAGCAACAGCCGAGTGAATTCACCCCTCCACTTT.

The table lists this clonotype with many counts. The rearrangement uses TRBV12-3 or TRBV12-4 and TRBJ1-1; D is possibly TRBD1 (5 bases). There are 15 residues in the CDR3. Deletions cut 5 bases from V and 0 bases from J, with 13 bases between. The DNA of the CDR3 is TGTGCCAGCAGTCGGGGCCCAGGGATGAACACTGAAGCTTTCTTT. Amino acids: CASSRGPGMNTEAFF.

The chain combines TRBV20-1 with TRBJ2-3; no clear D. V was clipped by 1 base and J by 0 bases, with 8 bases between them. Germline values: CDR1 DFQATT, CDR2 SNEGSKA (reference sequence). This CDR3 is 14 amino acids long. The CDR3 protein is CSARVGSSTDTQYF. The CDR3 DNA follows: TGCAGTGCTAGAGTAGGCTCTAGCACAGATACGCAGTATTTT.

The rearrangement joins TRBV3-1 to TRBJ1-6; possible D gene TRBD1, 6 bases. Trimming removed 2 bases from V and 0 bases from J, with 17 bases in between. The CDR3 covers 19 residues. Per germline, CDR1 LGHDT and CDR2 YNNKEL (reference sequence). This CDR3 reads CASSQLGQIGSSYNSPLHF. Here the CDR3 DNA reads TGTGCCAGCAGCCAACTGGGACAAATTGGGAGCTCCTATAATTCACCCCTCCACTTT.

The genes are TRBV6-2 or TRBV6-3 and TRBJ2-7, with 7 nucleotides matching TRBD1. Trimming took 5 bases from V and 8 from J; bases not matched to a gene: 9. CDR3 length: 13 residues. Germline V gives CDR1 MNHEY, CDR2 SVGEGT. For the CDR3, the DNA is TGTGCCAGCAGTATGTTGGACAGGTACCAGCAGTACTTC. Translated, it gives CASSMLDRYQQYF.

The chain has TRBV5-1 and TRBJ2-7; D remains ambiguous. The CDR3 covers 12 residues. CDR1 and CDR2 (germline): SGHRS, YFSETQ. V was shortened by 5 bases and J by 4 bases, with 10 bases between the two germline ends. CDR3 DNA: TGCGCCAGCAGTACGGGCCAGTACGAGCAGTACTTC. This codes for CASSTGQYEQYF.

This clonotype came up a few times. The CDR3 region is CASSPGLGLSYNEQFF. CDR3 nucleotides: TGTGCCAGCAGTCCCGGGCTGGGACTCTCCTACAATGAGCAGTTCTTC. This rearrangement joins TRBV7-2 to TRBJ2-1, with a tentative D call TRBD2 (6 bases). The CDR3 totals 16 residues. Germline V gene data show CDR1 as SGHTA and CDR2 as FQGNSA. The V end lost 6 bases, the J end lost 0 bases, and 15 bases lay between the germline ends.

The chain links TRBV20-1 to TRBJ1-1; 7 positions agree with TRBD1. Germline CDR1 DFQATT, CDR2 SNEGSKA (reference sequence). Trimming removed 6 bases from V and 1 base from J; junction bases left unmatched: 11. The CDR3 spans 15 residues. The DNA for the CDR3 is TGCAGTGCGAAGACAGGGAGAGGCCAGAACACTGAAGCTTTCTTT. Translated, it gives CSAKTGRGQNTEAFF.

V usage is TRBV4-1 and J usage is TRBJ2-5; TRBD2 agrees at 9 bases. CDR3 length equals 17 residues. With 2 bases clipped from V and 8 bases from J, the junction kept 15 bases outside the gene matches. Germline CDR1 MGHRA, CDR2 YSYEKL. This CDR3 is CASSQPILGLAIGTQYF. The CDR3 DNA is TGCGCCAGCAGCCAACCAATATTAGGACTAGCGATCGGTACCCAGTACTTC.

This clonotype was counted a few times. The gene calls are TRBV5-6 and TRBJ2-5; 11 positions agree with TRBD2. The trim removed 0 bases at V and 5 bases at J, leaving 6 bases unmatched. This CDR3 contains 16 residues. Germline-derived CDR1 and CDR2 are SGHDT and YYEEEE. As DNA, the CDR3 is TGTGCCAGCAGCTTGGCTTTGTCTAGCGGGGGGGAGACCCAGTACTTC. Protein sequence: CASSLALSSGGETQYF.

The chain has TRBV30 and TRBJ1-2; TRBD1 matches 9 bases. Germline V lookup: CDR1 GTSNPN, CDR2 SVGIG (reference sequence). V lost 4 bases and J lost 4; bases outside the gene matches: 7. This CDR3 has 14 amino acids. CDR3 coding DNA: TGTGCCTGGAATGGGGGACAGGGTGGCTATGGCTACACCTTC. It translates to CAWNGGQGGYGYTF.